Given below is one T cell receptor beta chain in context. What it binds is not known. The sample is drawn from a study of T-cell reconstitution after alpha-beta-depleted transplantation in children. Regarding the study as a whole: Surviving recipient T cells and thymic progenitors accounted for the high day-60 TCRbeta diversity observed in some patients. When one year had passed after transplant, most T-cell counts and diversity came from newly produced T cells.

CDR3 size: 15 residues. Germline V gene data show CDR1 as KGHSH and CDR2 as LQKENI. V was cut by 5 bases and J by 2 bases, with 16 bases left in between. A library of TCRbeta sequences, prepared with unique molecular identifiers, was generated. MiXCR was run by TCRdb on the PCR reads, yielding one entry per CDR3 protein. The data hold about 220,000 distinct CDR3 sequences, with under 20% observed a single time. The genes are TRBV18 and TRBJ2-7; maybe TRBD1 (5 bases). This TCR was sampled from a male patient aged 2 to 9 who had a stem cell transplant for acute lymphoblastic leukemia, so the T cells may come from the graft donor. The sample in question was PBMCs, mostly from graft donor cells, obtained 360 days after TCRalphabeta/CD19-depleted stem cell transplant. CDR3 sequence reads: CASSSQKTATYEQYF. The CDR3 DNA reads TGTGCCAGCTCATCCCAGAAGACAGCCACCTACGAGCAGTACTTC.